This is a list of T cell receptor beta chains from one sample in a study of shared clonotypes between healthy human individuals. The table came from immunoSEQ multiplex PCR; TCRdb's copy has only in-frame clones and leaves some out. The profile shows approximately 1,500,000 clones, approximately 98% of them singletons. The sample comprised naive CD4+ T cells sorted from blood. These receptors were collected from a young man in good health. Both conserved end residues are part of each CDR3. A D gene is named only where the DNA matches it firmly. Some rows have no size entry. The others give once, few or many, or a class for an expanded clone.

V gene	J gene	D gene	clone size	CDR3 protein	CDR3 DNA
TRBV5-3	TRBJ2-1	TRBD2	NA	CARSSNVLADYNEQFF	TGTGCCAGAAGCTCTAATGTACTAGCGGACTACAATGAGCAGTTCTTC
TRBV5-4	TRBJ1-2	NA	NA	CASSLDRDYGYTF	TGTGCCAGCAGCCTGGACAGAGACTATGGCTACACCTTC
TRBV30	TRBJ1-3	NA	once	CAWSSGPSGNTIYF	TGTGCCTGGAGTTCGGGACCCTCTGGAAACACCATATATTTT
TRBV6-1	TRBJ2-7	TRBD1	NA	CASSEKQGLSYEQYF	TGTGCCAGCAGTGAAAAACAGGGGTTGAGCTACGAGCAGTACTTC
TRBV7-9	TRBJ1-4	NA	once	CASTSQGEKLFF	TGTGCCAGCACGAGTCAGGGTGAAAAACTGTTTTTT
TRBV28	TRBJ2-7	NA	NA	CASRTLAYEQYF	TGTGCCAGCAGGACACTGGCCTACGAGCAGTACTTC
TRBV5-4	TRBJ1-4	TRBD1	once	CASSYSRGLDEKLFF	TGTGCCAGCAGCTACTCCAGGGGGCTGGATGAAAAACTGTTTTTT
TRBV11-2	TRBJ1-2	TRBD1	NA	CASSSLTGFNYGYTF	TGTGCCAGCAGCTCTTTGACAGGGTTTAACTATGGCTACACCTTC
TRBV28	TRBJ1-5	NA	NA	CASSIRPDRNQPQHF	TGTGCCAGCAGTATTCGTCCCGACAGGAATCAGCCCCAGCATTTT
TRBV4-1	TRBJ2-7	TRBD2	NA	CASSQVSGRAVDEQYF	TGCGCCAGCAGCCAGGTGAGCGGGAGGGCGGTGGATGAGCAGTACTTC
TRBV18	TRBJ1-1	NA	NA	CASSPKRGHGDTEAFF	TGTGCCAGCTCACCAAAGAGGGGACACGGAGACACTGAAGCTTTCTTT
TRBV30	TRBJ2-7	NA	NA	CAWRTATYEQYF	TGTGCCTGGAGAACTGCTACCTACGAGCAGTACTTC
TRBV7-2	TRBJ1-5	NA	NA	CASSLELGQPQHF	TGTGCCAGCAGCTTAGAGTTGGGTCAGCCCCAGCATTTT
TRBV28	TRBJ2-1	NA	NA	CASSSGLHSNEQFF	TGTGCCAGCAGCTCCGGACTGCACTCCAATGAGCAGTTCTTC
TRBV5-5	TRBJ2-4	NA	once	CASKEVPGAKNIQYF	TGTGCCAGCAAGGAGGTCCCGGGGGCCAAAAACATTCAGTACTTC
TRBV7-9	TRBJ1-1	NA	NA	CASSKQGDTEAFF	TGTGCCAGCAGTAAACAGGGAGACACTGAAGCTTTCTTT
TRBV7-8	TRBJ2-5	NA	NA	CASSTPTTAETQYF	TGTGCCAGCAGCACGCCGACGACAGCAGAGACCCAGTACTTC
TRBV11-2	TRBJ1-1	NA	NA	CASSLIASGAFF	TGTGCCAGCAGCTTAATAGCCTCTGGAGCTTTCTTT
TRBV25-1	TRBJ2-4	NA	NA	CASSGEGAKNIQYF	TGTGCCAGCAGTGGAGAGGGAGCCAAAAACATTCAGTACTTC
TRBV7-9	TRBJ2-1	TRBD2	NA	CASNLAVSYNEQFF	TGTGCCAGCAATCTAGCGGTCTCCTACAATGAGCAGTTCTTC
TRBV27	TRBJ2-7	NA	NA	CASSLRQGYYEQYF	TGTGCCAGCAGTTTAAGACAAGGGTACTACGAGCAGTACTTC
TRBV29-1	TRBJ2-1	TRBD1	NA	CSVEGEDRGKYNEQFF	TGCAGCGTTGAAGGGGAGGACAGGGGGAAGTACAATGAGCAGTTCTTC
TRBV6-5	TRBJ1-1	TRBD1	NA	CASIRDTGGRTEAFF	TGTGCCAGCATCCGCGATACAGGGGGCCGAACTGAAGCTTTCTTT
TRBV19	TRBJ1-2	TRBD1	once	CASSTEGTGLYGYTF	TGTGCCAGTAGTACGGAGGGGACAGGGCTCTATGGCTACACCTTC
TRBV7-9	TRBJ2-7	TRBD2	NA	CASSKRGVSGEQYF	TGTGCCAGCAGCAAGCGGGGTGTGTCCGGCGAGCAGTACTTC
TRBV6-6	TRBJ2-7	TRBD2	NA	CASSARTSGRFEQYF	TGTGCCAGCAGCGCCAGGACTAGCGGGAGGTTCGAGCAGTACTTC
TRBV7-9	TRBJ2-1	NA	NA	CASINWGLGEQFF	TGTGCCAGCATCAATTGGGGGTTAGGTGAGCAGTTCTTC